The clone carrying this T cell receptor beta chain appeared once. This specimen comes from a study of control samples from healthy donors and cancer patients. Assay used: immunoSEQ multiplex PCR; TCRdb lists only in-frame clones, some missing. The sample lists some 95,000 clones, roughly 90% seen once, with under 4% in the top ten. The CDR3 spans 15 residues. V was clipped by 5 bases and J by 9 bases; unmatched bases: 8. Germline loops: CDR1 SGHTA, CDR2 FQGTGA. The TCR was taken from a human donor in good health. The donor label of this sample is uncertain. Material: blood. The rearrangement uses TRBV7-3 and TRBJ2-3; 13 nucleotides line up with TRBD2. The CDR3 DNA follows: TGTGCCAGCAGCGTCTCCGGGACTAGCGGGGTGACGCAGTATTTT. This encodes CASSVSGTSGVTQYF.